This TCR beta chain was captured by sequencing in a study of neoadjuvant anti-PD-1 for oral cavity cancer. Study-level points and caveats: Pretreatment Treg/Th17 ratio correlated inversely with post-treatment tumor clonality.

Clones were read by immunoSEQ multiplex PCR, and TCRdb kept only the in-frame ones, dropping some. The profile shows about 68,000 clones, roughly 84% of them singletons. Germline-derived CDR1 and CDR2 are LNHNV and YYDKDF (reference sequence). The CDR3 has 18 amino acids. The V gene end was trimmed by 0 bases and the J gene end by 2 bases; junction bases not matched to a gene: 8. In the case of this clone: Its matching antigen is unknown.

As for time point: after neoadjuvant nivolumab, at surgical resection. Stage II-IVA oral cavity squamous cell carcinoma was new and untreated by systemic or radiation therapy. The sequencing here drew on PBMCs, taken after nivolumab (anti-PD-1) treatment. The TCR comes from a person between 40 and 80 years old with oral cavity squamous cell carcinoma. The chain joins TRBV15 to TRBJ2-1, with TRBD2 matching over 9 bases. CDR3: CATSRDRASGVTYNEQFF. CDR3 sequence (DNA): TGTGCCACCAGCAGAGATCGGGCTAGCGGGGTTACCTACAATGAGCAGTTCTTC.